This is a list of T cell receptor beta chains from one sample in a study of metastatic and nonmetastatic thyroid tumors. TCRdb reanalyzed the PCR reads via MiXCR. The sample yields about 16,000 clones, about 31% seen once. The sample comprised blood. These receptors all stem from a female donor with papillary thyroid cancer or a benign thyroid nodule (not recorded which). Some clones in this sample may be carry-over from other donors' samples. Both conserved end residues are part of each CDR3. A D gene is named only where the DNA matches it firmly. Expanded clones are given a class, and other clones once, few, many or no size at all.

TGTGCCACCAGCTCGGACGGGCTTAACACTGAAGCTTTCTTT	CATSSDGLNTEAFF	.	many	TRBV15	TRBJ1-1
TGTGCCAGCAGCTTATCCGGACAGGGCACAGATACGCAGTATTTT	CASSLSGQGTDTQYF	TRBD1	many	TRBV7-2	TRBJ2-3
TGTGCCAGCATCCCTGGACTAGCGGTGGGGCAAGAGACCCAGTACTTC	CASIPGLAVGQETQYF	TRBD2	.	TRBV7-9	TRBJ2-5
TGTGCCAGCAGCTTAGTGTCCCCCCCGGGCGGCGGGGGGCAGCAGTACTTC	CASSLVSPPGGGGQQYF	TRBD2	.	TRBV11-2	TRBJ2-7
TGTGCCAGCAGTTTAACGAGCACAGATACGCAGTATTTT	CASSLTSTDTQYF	.	once	TRBV27	TRBJ2-3
TGCGCCAGCAGCCAAGAAGGGGGGGAGTCTTCCTACGAGCAGTACTTC	CASSQEGGESSYEQYF	.	once	TRBV4-1	TRBJ2-7
TGTGCCAGCAGTGACTCACAGGGTGCTACCCTCCACTTT	CASSDSQGATLHF	.	.	TRBV6-4	TRBJ1-6
TGTGCCAGCAGTTACGCAGAAAAACTGTTTTTT	CASSYAEKLFF	.	many	TRBV6-2/TRBV6-3	TRBJ1-4
TGCAGTACGACGGGACTCGCTGATGGAGAGCAGTACTTC	CSTTGLADGEQYF	.	.	TRBV20-1	TRBJ2-7
TGTGCCAGCAGTCCTACGGACAGGGGCAATAATGAAAAACTGTTTTTT	CASSPTDRGNNEKLFF	TRBD1	many	TRBV12-3/TRBV12-4	TRBJ1-4
TGTGCCAGCAGCTCCCCCGGGACTAGCGGGGGTACAGATACGCAGTATTTT	CASSSPGTSGGTDTQYF	TRBD2	many	TRBV7-2	TRBJ2-3
TGTGCCAGTAGTAGTGACAGGGGTCCGGGACTCTATGGCTACACCTTC	CASSSDRGPGLYGYTF	TRBD1	medium-sized	TRBV19	TRBJ1-2
TGTGCCAGCAGCTTCCCGGGACAGGGGAGCACCATATATTTT	CASSFPGQGSTIYF	TRBD1	many	TRBV5-4	TRBJ1-3
TGTGCCTGGACCCAGGGACAGAGGAACACTGAAGCTTTCTTT	CAWTQGQRNTEAFF	TRBD1	medium-sized	TRBV30	TRBJ1-1
TGCGCCAGCCAGTGGGACCTAAGCACAGATACGCAGTATTTT	CASQWDLSTDTQYF	.	many	TRBV10-2	TRBJ2-3
TGCGCCATAGATTCGGGAAATGCGGGGGTTAGAATAGATACGCAGTATTTT	CAIDSGNAGVRIDTQYF	TRBD2	medium-sized	TRBV10-1	TRBJ2-3
TGTGCCAGCGAACGTCCAAGTCGCGGCCACACTGAAGCTTTCTTT	CASERPSRGHTEAFF	.	.	TRBV6-1	TRBJ1-1
TGTGCCAGCAGCCAAGAAGTAGCGATTGAGATCACAGATACGCAGTATTTT	CASSQEVAIEITDTQYF	.	.	TRBV4-2	TRBJ2-3
TGTGCCAGCAGCTTGGGGCCTGAAAAACTGTTTTTT	CASSLGPEKLFF	.	many	TRBV7-9	TRBJ1-4
TGTGCCAGCAGCTTAGGCGGCCAGGAAAGCACAGATACGCAGTATTTT	CASSLGGQESTDTQYF	.	many	TRBV11-1	TRBJ2-3
TGCAGTGCTATTCCCCCGTCGATTAGCACAGATACGCAGTATTTT	CSAIPPSISTDTQYF	.	many	TRBV20-1	TRBJ2-3
TGTGCCAGTATGAAGACTAGCGGGGGGGCCTTAGATACGCAGTATTTT	CASMKTSGGALDTQYF	TRBD2	.	TRBV19	TRBJ2-3
TGTGCCAGCAGCTTAGGGGCTATCGGGAGAACTTCTGCCTACGAGCAGTACTTC	CASSLGAIGRTSAYEQYF	.	.	TRBV11-2	TRBJ2-7
TGTGCCAGCAGTGAAAGGGGGAAAGGGACCACCTCGAAAGCCAAAAAAATTCAGTACTTC	CASSERGKGTTSKAKKIQYF	.	.	TRBV6-1	TRBJ2-4
TGTGCCAGCCACACCTCCGGGAGTTCAAATTCACCCCTCCACTTT	CASHTSGSSNSPLHF	.	.	TRBV19	TRBJ1-6
TGTGCCAGCAGCCCCGCAGAGGCAGATACGCAGTATTTT	CASSPAEADTQYF	.	medium-sized	TRBV6-2/TRBV6-3	TRBJ2-3
TGTGCCAGCAGCCCAAATGGGACACCGGGCCTCAACTATGGCTACACCTTC	CASSPNGTPGLNYGYTF	.	few	TRBV28	TRBJ1-2
TGTGCCACCAGCTTGGGGCAGGACAATCAGCCCCATCATTTT	CATSLGQDNQPHHF	.	few	TRBV15	TRBJ1-5
TGTGCCAGCAGCTTAGGAAGCGGGAGGTCCCCCGTGCAGTACTTC	CASSLGSGRSPVQYF	TRBD2	.	TRBV7-2	TRBJ2-7
TGTGCCAGCAGTTTGCGGCAGGGATCTTATGTGCAGTACTTC	CASSLRQGSYVQYF	.	medium-sized	TRBV28	TRBJ2-7
TGTGCCAGCAGTGACTCGACAAATTCACCCCTCCACTTT	CASSDSTNSPLHF	.	medium-sized	TRBV6-4	TRBJ1-6
TGTGCCAGCAGTTATTCTCACCCTCAGCGACCAGGCAATGAGCAGTTCTTC	CASSYSHPQRPGNEQFF	.	medium-sized	TRBV6-6	TRBJ2-1
TGTGCCAGCAGCTTAGAGTTAGGGGGAGGCTATGGCTACACCTTC	CASSLELGGGYGYTF	.	.	TRBV11-2	TRBJ1-2
TGTGCCAGCAGTTCAAAGACAGGGGTCCGTTCTGTAAACACCATATATTTT	CASSSKTGVRSVNTIYF	TRBD1	few	TRBV6-5	TRBJ1-3
TGTGCCAGCAGTGAAAGCCCCAGCCGGGACGAGCAGTACTTC	CASSESPSRDEQYF	.	medium-sized	TRBV6-1	TRBJ2-7
TGTGCCAGCAGCTTGGCAGGGGTCACAGATACGCAGTATTTT	CASSLAGVTDTQYF	.	.	TRBV5-4	TRBJ2-3
TGTGCCTGGAGTTCTCAGTCTTGGGAAGCTTTCTTT	CAWSSQSWEAFF	.	.	TRBV30	TRBJ1-1
TGCGCCTGCATTGATAGCTCTGGAAACACCATATATTTT	CACIDSSGNTIYF	.	.	TRBV5-1	TRBJ1-3
TGTGCCAGCAGCCCTCAAAGATTGAACACTGAAGCTTTCTTT	CASSPQRLNTEAFF	.	many	TRBV14	TRBJ1-1
TGTGCCAGCAGCCTCCACTATCCGACAGGCGACGAGCAGTACTTC	CASSLHYPTGDEQYF	.	.	TRBV11-2	TRBJ2-7
TGCGCCAGCAGCCAAGATCGTGCAGCCCCGGTAAGGGAGCTGTTTTTT	CASSQDRAAPVRELFF	.	once	TRBV4-3	TRBJ2-2
TGCAGTGCTAGAGTTCGGGACAGGTATTACGAGCAGTACTTC	CSARVRDRYYEQYF	TRBD1	medium-sized	TRBV20-1	TRBJ2-7
TGTGCCTGGAGTGTAGGACCAGGGGAGCAGTACTTC	CAWSVGPGEQYF	.	.	TRBV30	TRBJ2-7
TGTGCCAGCGCCCGCAGGGGGGGAACCCCTCGTCGCGAGAAGTACTTC	CASARRGGTPRREKYF	.	few	TRBV6-2/TRBV6-3	TRBJ2-7
TGTGCCAGCAGCTTAGCTACCGGGACAGAGATTGGAAACACCATATATTTT	CASSLATGTEIGNTIYF	TRBD1	.	TRBV11-1	TRBJ1-3
TGTGCCAGCAGTGAATGGACAGATACGCAGTATTTT	CASSEWTDTQYF	.	medium-sized	TRBV6-1	TRBJ2-3
TGCGCCAGCAGCCGGCTAACCCCCACAGATACGCAGTATTTT	CASSRLTPTDTQYF	.	many	TRBV4-3	TRBJ2-3
TGTGCCAGCAGTGGAGGGGTTAAGCAGCCCCAGCATTTT	CASSGGVKQPQHF	.	medium-sized	TRBV2	TRBJ1-5
TGCAGCGTTGGGGTCCAGGGGGAGCAGCCCCAGCATTTT	CSVGVQGEQPQHF	TRBD1	many	TRBV29-1	TRBJ1-5
TGCAGTGCTAGAGGGGGTGGGACAGGGTTATCACCCCTCCACTTT	CSARGGGTGLSPLHF	TRBD1	.	TRBV20-1	TRBJ1-6
TGTGCCAGCAGCTTATCGAACAGGGTCTACAATGAGCAGTTCTTC	CASSLSNRVYNEQFF	.	many	TRBV7-9	TRBJ2-1
TGTGCCAGCATTCCGACTAGCGGGGGTGATACGCAGTATTTT	CASIPTSGGDTQYF	TRBD2	medium-sized	TRBV28	TRBJ2-3
TGCAGTGCTACACGGACACTCCAAGAGACCCAGTACTTC	CSATRTLQETQYF	.	many	TRBV20-1	TRBJ2-5
TGTGCCAGCAGTGGAGAAGGCTACGAGCAGTACTTC	CASSGEGYEQYF	.	medium-sized	TRBV2	TRBJ2-7
TGCAGTGCTAGAGTCGGTGTCCCCCTCCACTTT	CSARVGVPLHF	.	.	TRBV20-1	TRBJ1-6
TGTGCCAGCAGCCAACAGAACACTGAAGCTTTCTTT	CASSQQNTEAFF	.	.	TRBV6-1	TRBJ1-1